What follows describes a single T cell receptor (beta chain). This sample is drawn from a study of PD-1 blockade in mismatch repair-deficient tumors. TCR sequencing covered a few patients who responded to pembrolizumab. The junction had 1 base not matched to a gene; V was cut back by 5 bases and J by 0 bases. The CDR3 runs 15 residues. Looked up from germline, CDR1 is MGHDK and CDR2 is SYGVNS. Using immunoSEQ multiplex PCR, the repertoire was profiled, and TCRdb retains in-frame clones only, with some absent. Of 50,000 or so clones in the sample, over 70% are singletons; the top ten hold about 8.1%. The chain is built from TRBV25-1 and TRBJ2-1; 10 bases line up with TRBD2. This receptor was identified in an adult with mismatch repair-deficient cancer. Sequencing used peripheral blood, obtained less than 21 weeks after starting pembrolizumab. The chain's CDR3 is CASSPSGSSYNEQFF. For the CDR3, the DNA is TGTGCCAGCAGTCCTAGCGGGAGCTCCTACAATGAGCAGTTCTTC.